Each of the 30 T cell receptor beta chains below was sequenced from the same sample in a study of T cell responses to AZD1222 COVID-19 vaccine. The data were produced by immunoSEQ multiplex PCR, yet TCRdb's version contains in-frame clones alone and is incomplete. The top ten clones hold around 1.6% of a sample with more than 150,000 clones, around 94% of them seen once. The material sequenced was peripheral blood, taken 28 days after the second AZD1222 dose. Receptor source: an adult who received the AZD1222 COVID-19 vaccine.

The rearrangement uses TRBV7-3 and TRBJ2-2, with 8 bases that match TRBD1. CDR1 is SGHTA and CDR2 is FQGTGA in the germline V gene. Trimming at V came to 5 bases and at J to 5 bases, leaving 4 bases not matched to a gene. The length of the CDR3 is 14 residues. The CDR3: CASSENRGTGELFF. In nucleotides, the CDR3 is TGTGCCAGCAGCGAAAACAGGGGGACCGGGGAGCTGTTTTTT.

The chain is built from TRBV2 and TRBJ1-4, with a weak D call TRBD1 (6 bases). CDR3 length: 12 residues. Germline V CDR1 and CDR2: SNHLY, FYNNEI. V dropped 1 base and J dropped 15 bases, with 12 bases sitting between them. CDR3 nucleotide sequence: TGTGCCAGCAGTGAAGAGGGGGGACGGTTGTTTTTT. Its protein is CASSEEGGRLFF.

The count of this clone is one. The rearrangement links TRBV19 to TRBJ1-2; 7 nucleotides align to TRBD1. V lost 6 bases and J lost 0; bases outside the gene matches: 7. Germline V gives CDR1 LNHDA, CDR2 SQIVND (reference sequence). The CDR3 contains 15 residues. DNA of the CDR3: TGTGCCAGTAGCCCCGACAGGGCTCCTAACTATGGCTACACCTTC. The encoded protein is CASSPDRAPNYGYTF.

V gene TRBV5-1 combines with J gene TRBJ2-1, with D possibly being TRBD2 (6 bases). With 3 bases removed from V and 2 bases from J, the gap between germline ends came to 12 bases. Germline V gene data show CDR1 as SGHRS and CDR2 as YFSETQ. The CDR3 sequence is 15 residues long. The CDR3 spells CASSSHRTTYNEQFF. CDR3 nucleotide sequence: TGCGCCAGCAGCTCCCACCGGACTACCTACAATGAGCAGTTCTTC.

The chain joins TRBV28 to TRBJ1-4; 9 bases agree with TRBD1. CDR3 length: 14 residues. CDR1 is MDHEN, CDR2 SYDVKM, per germline. V lost 7 bases, J lost 5 bases, and 5 bases stayed unmatched. The CDR3 protein is CASNQQGANEKLFF. The CDR3 region has the DNA TGTGCCAGCAATCAACAGGGGGCGAATGAAAAACTGTTTTTT.

CDR3 residues: CASSLGYVRDTYNEQFF. The CDR3 DNA reads TGTGCCAGCAGCTTAGGGTACGTTAGGGACACCTACAATGAGCAGTTCTTC. The chain uses TRBV11-3 and TRBJ2-1; weak D call: TRBD1 (6 bases). CDR1 is SGHNT and CDR2 is YENEEA in the germline V gene. This CDR3 is built from 17 residues. The ends were cut back, 1 base at V and 2 bases at J, with 15 bases in the middle.

The chain carries TRBV10-3 and TRBJ1-5; no clear D. This CDR3 contains 15 residues. V was pared by 4 bases and J by 0 bases, with 10 bases between. Looked up from germline, CDR1 is ENHRY and CDR2 is SYGVKD. The CDR3 loop reads CAISASLNSNQPQHF. The CDR3 bases are TGTGCCATCAGTGCGAGTCTTAATAGCAATCAGCCCCAGCATTTT.

The rearrangement uses TRBV5-5 and TRBJ1-6; 10 bases line up with TRBD1. This CDR3 spans 17 amino acids. The J segment lost 7 bases and the V segment lost 3 bases, leaving 10 bases of the junction unmatched. The germline V gene encodes CDR1 SGHKS and CDR2 YYEKEE (reference sequence). The CDR3 region is CASSSRLDRGRNSPLHF. CDR3 nucleotides: TGTGCCAGCAGCTCTCGACTAGACAGGGGGCGAAATTCACCCCTCCACTTT.

The chain couples TRBV18 to TRBJ1-4; TRBD1 matches at 7 bases. The CDR3 is 15 residues long. Germline CDR1 KGHSH, CDR2 LQKENI. V dropped 5 bases and J dropped 3; count of bases not matched to a gene: 6. CDR3 amino acids: CASSGRQGSNEKLFF. The CDR3 nucleotides read TGTGCCAGCTCAGGACGACAGGGCTCTAATGAAAAACTGTTTTTT.

The chain recombines TRBV10-2 with TRBJ1-3; D unresolved. Germline V lookup: CDR1 WSHSY, CDR2 SAAADI. V lost 6 bases to trimming and J lost 0 bases, with 12 bases between them. The length of the CDR3 is 15 residues. CDR3 in amino acids: CASREYSNSGNTIYF. In DNA, the CDR3 is TGCGCCAGCAGGGAATACAGCAACTCTGGAAACACCATATATTTT.

J is TRBJ2-3 and V is TRBV6-6; D is possibly TRBD1 or TRBD2 (5 bases each). The CDR3 runs to 14 residues. Between the trimmed V and J ends, which lost 0 bases and 1 base, there was a span of 5 bases. Per germline, CDR1 MNHNY and CDR2 SVGAGI (reference sequence). The CDR3 bases are TGTGCCAGCAGTTACTCGGGGGGCACAGATACGCAGTATTTT. Its protein product is CASSYSGGTDTQYF.

In the case of this clone: The sample carries other DNA sequences with the same CDR3. The chain joins TRBV30 to TRBJ2-5; 7 positions agree with TRBD1. After removal of 1 base from V and 4 bases from J, the junction contained 0 bases not matched to a gene. There are 12 residues in the CDR3. CDR1 and CDR2 from the germline V gene are GTSNPN and SVGIG (reference sequence). The CDR3, as DNA: TGTGCCTGGAGTGCAGGGGGAGAGACCCAGTACTTC. It is translated as CAWSAGGETQYF.

The V call is TRBV4-1, the J call TRBJ2-5; the match to TRBD2 covers 9 bases. Per the germline V gene, CDR1 is MGHRA and CDR2 is YSYEKL. V shed 0 bases and J 1 base; nucleotides not matched to a gene: 9. CDR3 length equals 18 residues. CDR3 protein: CASSQEWLAGPFQETQYF. Written as DNA, the CDR3 is TGCGCCAGCAGCCAAGAATGGCTAGCGGGACCCTTCCAAGAGACCCAGTACTTC.

The chain is built from TRBV3-1 (or the pseudogene TRBV3-2) and TRBJ2-7, with D unclear. This CDR3 is built from 13 residues. CDR1 and CDR2 from the germline V gene are LGHDT and YNNKEL (reference sequence). V shed 2 bases and J shed 6 bases, with 11 bases lying between them. CDR3 in DNA: TGTGCCAGCAGCCAACGTCGGCTAAGCGAGCAGTACTTC. This gives the protein CASSQRRLSEQYF.

The chain is built from TRBV18 and TRBJ2-3, with 8 bases matching TRBD1. Germline assignment: CDR1 KGHSH and CDR2 LQKENI. This CDR3 has 15 residues. Trimming at V came to 6 bases and at J to 2 bases, leaving 7 bases not matched to a gene. This CDR3 is CASSLGQGNTDTQYF. In nucleotides, the CDR3 is TGTGCCAGCTCCCTAGGACAGGGCAACACAGATACGCAGTATTTT.

V and J are TRBV7-3 and TRBJ2-6; TRBD1 might be the D (5 bases). Trimming removed 5 bases from V and 0 bases from J, with 11 bases in between. Germline CDR1 reads SGHTA; CDR2 reads FQGTGA. The CDR3 runs 16 residues. The DNA of the CDR3 is TGTGCCAGCAGCCGACAGACTGGCTCTGGGGCCAACGTCCTGACTTTC. This encodes CASSRQTGSGANVLTF.

As regards this clone: This may come from a read error, since a much larger clone is one base off. The chain carries TRBV6-5 and TRBJ1-1, with D hard to call. This CDR3 has 11 residues. Trimming shortened V by 7 bases and J by 1 base, and 4 bases separated the two germline ends. Germline V lookup: CDR1 MNHEY, CDR2 SVGAGI. The CDR3 DNA is TGTGCCAGCACAGGGAACACTGAAGCTTTCTTT. Protein: CASTGNTEAFF.

The chain links TRBV19 to TRBJ2-1, with 8 bases aligning to TRBD1. The germline CDR1 and CDR2 sequences are LNHDA and SQIVND (reference sequence). The V gene end was trimmed by 3 bases and the J gene end by 0 bases; junction bases not matched to a gene: 10. The CDR3 is 18 amino acids. CDR3 sequence (DNA): TGTGCCAGTAGTATGAGGACAGGGCGTACCCACTCCTACAATGAGCAGTTCTTC. It translates to CASSMRTGRTHSYNEQFF. Together with reference TRBV19 and TRBJ2-1, the CDR3 gives the full variable domain: DGGITQSPKYLFRKEGQNVTLSCEQNLNHDAMYWYRQDPGQGLRLIYYSQIVNDFQKGDIAEGYSVSREKKESFPLTVTSAQKNPTAFYLCASSMRTGRTHSYNEQFFGPGTRLTVL.

This chain connects TRBV14 to TRBJ2-1; D is undetermined. The CDR3 is 13 residues long. CDR1 is SGHDN and CDR2 is FVKESK in the germline V gene. Trimming took off 0 bases at V and 7 bases at J, with 7 bases between the two ends. CDR3 nucleotides: TGTGCCAGCAGCCAAGATTTGGATAATGAGCAGTTCTTC. Residues: CASSQDLDNEQFF.

The chain links TRBV6-5 to TRBJ2-3; 9 nucleotides line up with TRBD1. This CDR3 region has 15 residues. The germline gives CDR1 MNHEY, CDR2 SVGAGI. Trimming at V came to 8 bases and at J to 4 bases, leaving 10 bases not matched to a gene. Here the CDR3 reads CASFRYRGRADTQYF. The CDR3 DNA reads as TGTGCCAGCTTCCGTTACAGGGGGCGGGCAGATACGCAGTATTTT.

DNA for the CDR3: TGTGCCAGCCGCAAACAGGGGGGGCCCGGTAGCACCGGGGAGCTGTTTTTT. It codes for CASRKQGGPGSTGELFF. V and J are TRBV6-4 and TRBJ2-2, with D perhaps TRBD1 (8 bases). The V gene lost 8 bases and the J gene lost 4 bases, with 23 bases spanning the gap. The CDR3 contains 17 residues. The germline gives CDR1 MRHNA, CDR2 SNTAGT.

This chain joins TRBV29-1 and TRBJ2-7, with D unclear. CDR3 length: 11 residues. V lost 5 bases and J lost 6, with 11 bases in between. CDR1 is SQVTM, CDR2 ANQGSEA, per germline. This CDR3 reads CSVIWVGEQYF. The CDR3 bases are TGCAGCGTTATATGGGTTGGCGAGCAGTACTTC.

The V and J genes are TRBV9 and TRBJ1-1; 10 nucleotides match TRBD1. J lost 1 base, V lost 3 bases, and 6 bases had no gene match. Germline assignment: CDR1 SGDLS and CDR2 YYNGEE. The length of the CDR3 is 16 residues. The CDR3 loop reads CASSERQGARNTEAFF. The CDR3 DNA follows: TGTGCCAGCAGCGAAAGACAGGGGGCTCGGAACACTGAAGCTTTCTTT.

The CDR3 DNA reads TGCGCCAGCAGCCAAGTGGGCATTGGAAACACCATATATTTT. As protein: CASSQVGIGNTIYF. V and J are TRBV4-1 and TRBJ1-3; D gene ambiguous. CDR1 is MGHRA and CDR2 is YSYEKL in the germline V gene. The V end lost 1 base, the J end lost 3 bases, and 7 bases lay between the germline ends. The CDR3 sequence is 14 residues long.

The chain has TRBV7-8 and TRBJ2-7; D may be TRBD2 (8 bases). The germline V and J ends were trimmed by 7 bases and 2 bases, with 15 bases remaining between them. The CDR3 has 14 amino acids. Germline CDR1 is SGHVS and CDR2 is FQNEAQ. CDR3 sequence: CASTGGLVPYEQYF. CDR3 nucleotide sequence: TGTGCCAGCACAGGGGGACTAGTCCCCTACGAGCAGTACTTC.

The V and J genes are TRBV2 and TRBJ2-5; D gene uncertain. V lost 0 bases and J 2 bases, leaving 4 bases between the germline ends. The V gene's germline CDR1 is SNHLY and CDR2 FYNNEI. The CDR3 covers 13 residues. In DNA, the CDR3 is TGTGCCAGCAGTGAAGCGGGACAAGAGACCCAGTACTTC. It yields the protein CASSEAGQETQYF.

This chain connects TRBV7-2 to TRBJ2-3; D is undetermined. CDR1 and CDR2 from the germline V gene are SGHTA and FQGNSA. The CDR3 is 15 amino acids. V lost 4 bases to trimming and J lost 1 base, with 12 bases between them. Here the CDR3 DNA reads TGTGCCAGCAGCTCCCGGGTGGGCGGCACAGATACGCAGTATTTT. It specifies CASSSRVGGTDTQYF.

The CDR3 here is CASSFLEAFF. The CDR3 DNA is TGTGCCAGCAGCTTTTTGGAAGCTTTCTTT. V gene TRBV7-9 combines with J gene TRBJ1-1; no reliable D call. Trimming shortened V by 3 bases and J by 8 bases, and 4 bases separated the two germline ends. Germline V CDR1 and CDR2: SEHNR, FQNEAQ (reference sequence). The CDR3 length is 10 residues.

Only one count was recorded for this clone. The chain has TRBV6-5 and TRBJ1-4; no definite D call. There are 14 residues in the CDR3. Looked up from germline, CDR1 is MNHEY and CDR2 is SVGAGI. Deletions cut 6 bases from V and 7 bases from J, with 15 bases between. The CDR3 is CASRTKRISEKLFF. The CDR3 DNA follows: TGTGCCAGCAGAACCAAACGAATAAGTGAAAAACTGTTTTTT.

A note on this clone: One end of the junction varies from germline; a read error may be responsible. V gene TRBV29-1 combines with J gene TRBJ2-7; D not resolved. This CDR3 is built from 12 residues. CDR1 is SQVTM and CDR2 is ANQGSEA in the germline V gene. The DNA of the CDR3 is TGCAGCGTTGAAGATTACTCCGACGAGCAGTACTTC. Translated: CSVEDYSDEQYF.